A single sample is the source of the 20 T cell receptor beta chains below, sequenced in a study of PD-1 blockade in classical Hodgkin lymphoma. The patients all showed relapse after autologous stem cell transplantation, while their brentuximab vedotin exposure varied. TCRdb keeps only in-frame clones here, not all; method: immunoSEQ multiplex PCR. The sample comprises some 150,000 clones, around 84% of which are singletons, and about 9% rests with the top ten. The specimen comprised peripheral blood mononuclear cells (PBMCs), sampled before the second cycle of nivolumab. The receptors here all came from a human donor with classical Hodgkin lymphoma.

The V gene is TRBV6-6, the J gene TRBJ2-1; D unresolved. Germline V gene lookup returns CDR1 MNHNY and CDR2 SVGAGI (reference sequence). This CDR3 is 15 amino acids long. The V end lost 6 bases, the J end lost 0 bases, and 12 bases lay between the germline ends. The CDR3 reads CASSPSRYSYNEQFF. CDR3 sequence (DNA): TGTGCCAGCAGCCCAAGCAGGTACTCCTACAATGAGCAGTTCTTC.

This clone has just one count. In nucleotides, the CDR3 is TGTGCCAGCAGCGTAAGGGGTAGCGGGAGGGAGGATACGCAGTATTTT. It encodes CASSVRGSGREDTQYF. V is TRBV9 and J is TRBJ2-3; 11 bases map to TRBD2. Trimming cost V 1 base and J 6 bases; bases outside gene matches: 7. The CDR3 loop spans 16 amino acids. Germline CDR1 SGDLS, CDR2 YYNGEE.

CDR3 in amino acids: CAISEAGGTFSNQPQHF. The DNA of the CDR3 is TGTGCCATCAGTGAAGCGGGGGGCACCTTTAGCAATCAGCCCCAGCATTTT. V gene TRBV10-3 combines with J gene TRBJ1-5; D is possibly TRBD1 (6 bases). This CDR3 has 17 residues. With 3 bases removed from V and 0 bases from J, the gap between germline ends came to 15 bases. Germline V gene sequence: CDR1 ENHRY, CDR2 SYGVKD.

The rearrangement links TRBV28 to TRBJ2-3; D may match TRBD1 or TRBD2 (5 bases each). Germline lookup yields CDR1 MDHEN and CDR2 SYDVKM. This CDR3 is 15 amino acids long. V lost 5 bases and J lost 4, with 16 bases in between. The CDR3 coding sequence is TGTGCCAGCAGTCCGGGACCGCCGGACCCAGATACGCAGTATTTT. This encodes CASSPGPPDPDTQYF.

The V call is TRBV7-9, the J call TRBJ1-2; 8 nucleotides match TRBD1. Germline CDR1 SEHNR, CDR2 FQNEAQ (reference sequence). The length of the CDR3 is 14 residues. With 2 bases clipped from V and 6 bases from J, the junction kept 5 bases outside the gene matches. The CDR3 nucleotides read TGTGCCAGCAGCTTATTGGACAGGGAGGATGGCTACACCTTC. Its protein product is CASSLLDREDGYTF.

There are a few counts of this clone. The chain has TRBV18 and TRBJ2-1, with D tentatively TRBD1 (5 bases). Trimming removed 6 bases at V and 4 bases at J, with 19 bases between. This CDR3 comprises 16 residues. From germline, CDR1 is KGHSH and CDR2 LQKENI. The CDR3 DNA follows: TGTGCCAGCTCGTACAGGCCAACTGCCCAATACAATGAGCAGTTCTTC. Amino acid sequence: CASSYRPTAQYNEQFF. Based on the CDR3 plus reference TRBV18 and TRBJ2-1, the full variable domain is NAGVMQNPRHLVRRRGQEARLRCSPMKGHSHVYWYRQLPEEGLKFMVYLQKENIIDESGMPKERFSAEFPKEGPSILRIQQVVRGDSAAYFCASSYRPTAQYNEQFFGPGTRLTVL.

The J gene is TRBJ2-3, the V gene TRBV6-1, with D maybe TRBD2 (6 bases). V was cut by 2 bases and J by 2 bases, with 14 bases left in between. Germline V CDR1 and CDR2: MNHNS, SASEGT. The CDR3 has 16 residues. DNA of the CDR3: TGTGCCAGCAGTGAATTATCTGTAGCGGCCACAGATACGCAGTATTTT. This translates into CASSELSVAATDTQYF.

The chain is built from TRBV9 and TRBJ1-1; D is uncertain. The V end lost 3 bases, the J end lost 0 bases, and 3 bases lay between the germline ends. CDR3 length: 12 amino acids. CDR1 and CDR2 (germline): SGDLS, YYNGEE. The CDR3 loop reads CASSAMNTEAFF. CDR3 nucleotides: TGTGCCAGCAGCGCGATGAACACTGAAGCTTTCTTT.

A single count supports this clone. V gene TRBV10-2 combines with J gene TRBJ2-1, with TRBD1 as a possible D gene (5 bases). V lost 2 bases, J lost 13 bases, and 12 bases lay in between. The length of the CDR3 is 12 residues. Germline lookup yields CDR1 WSHSY and CDR2 SAAADI. CDR3 bases: TGCGCCAGCAGTGAGAACAGGTTGGAACAGTTCTTC. It encodes CASSENRLEQFF.

The chain has TRBV4-2 and TRBJ2-7, with TRBD1 matching over 9 bases. This CDR3 is built from 21 residues. The V gene end was trimmed by 1 base and the J gene end by 5 bases; junction bases not matched to a gene: 24. Germline CDR1 LGHNA, CDR2 YNFKEQ. DNA of the CDR3: TGTGCCAGCAGCCAAGTTAATACGGGCGCGGCAACAGGGGGCAACGGAGACGAGCAGTACTTC. Translation gives CASSQVNTGAATGGNGDEQYF.

The chain couples TRBV18 to TRBJ1-2, with D tentatively TRBD1 (5 bases). The CDR3 has 13 amino acids. The germline V gene has CDR1 KGHSH and CDR2 LQKENI. V lost 0 bases to trimming and J lost 3 bases, with 5 bases between them. The CDR3 here is CASSPPGDYGYTF. In DNA form, the CDR3 reads TGTGCCAGCTCACCACCGGGGGACTATGGCTACACCTTC.

The chain carries TRBV19 and TRBJ2-2; 8 bases fit TRBD2. This CDR3 comprises 17 residues. From germline, CDR1 is LNHDA and CDR2 SQIVND (reference sequence). V lost 3 bases to trimming and J lost 3 bases; unmatched junction nucleotides: 9. In DNA form, the CDR3 reads TGTGCCAGTAGTATTAATCAGCGGGAGTTTTACACCGGGGAGCTGTTTTTT. Amino acids: CASSINQREFYTGELFF.

V is TRBV2 and J is TRBJ1-5; D might be TRBD1 (6 bases). Trimming shortened V by 7 bases and J by 2 bases, and 15 bases separated the two germline ends. CDR3 length: 15 residues. Germline V gene data show CDR1 as SNHLY and CDR2 as FYNNEI. The DNA of the CDR3 is TGTGCCAGCACGAAGTCAGGGGCCGGCAATCAGCCCCAGCATTTT. Translated: CASTKSGAGNQPQHF.

This chain joins TRBV15 and TRBJ1-2, with 10 bases identical to TRBD1. Germline V lookup: CDR1 LNHNV, CDR2 YYDKDF (reference sequence). Germline trimming cut 9 bases from V and 0 bases from J; bases unmatched to any gene: 10. The CDR3 runs 16 residues. Written as DNA, the CDR3 is TGTGCCACAAGACCGGGACAGGGGAGAGCTAACTATGGCTACACCTTC. This sequence encodes CATRPGQGRANYGYTF. The complete variable domain, with remaining parts taken from reference TRBV15 and TRBJ1-2, reads DAMVIQNPRYQVTQFGKPVTLSCSQTLNHNVMYWYQQKSSQAPKLLFHYYDKDFNNEADTPDNFQSRRPNTSFCFLDIRSPGLGDTAMYLCATRPGQGRANYGYTFGSGTRLTVV.

The CDR3 sequence: CASPPRTGSTDTQYF. The DNA of the CDR3 is TGTGCCAGCCCTCCCAGGACAGGGAGCACAGATACGCAGTATTTT. The rearrangement joins TRBV6-6 to TRBJ2-3; 8 nucleotides match TRBD1. The CDR3 contains 15 residues. Germline assignment: CDR1 MNHNY and CDR2 SVGAGI (reference sequence). V gave up 8 bases and J gave up 0 bases; unmatched junction bases: 7.

This rearrangement joins TRBV4-2 to TRBJ2-2; D perhaps matches TRBD2 (5 bases). The CDR3 is 17 residues long. V was shortened by 5 bases and J by 0 bases, with 16 bases between the two germline ends. Germline V gives CDR1 LGHNA, CDR2 YNFKEQ. CDR3 amino acids: CASSSKRQRSNTGELFF. The CDR3 bases are TGTGCCAGCAGCTCAAAGCGGCAGCGGTCGAACACCGGGGAGCTGTTTTTT.

The chain recombines TRBV19 with TRBJ1-4; 7 positions match TRBD1. This CDR3 has 12 amino acids. Germline loops: CDR1 LNHDA, CDR2 SQIVND (reference sequence). The junction had 9 bases not matched to a gene; V was cut back by 9 bases and J by 11 bases. Here the CDR3 DNA reads TGTGCCAGCCGACAGGGATTCGAGAAACTGTTTTTT. It specifies CASRQGFEKLFF.

The chain employs TRBV5-1 and TRBJ1-2; D not resolved. CDR1 SGHRS and CDR2 YFSETQ come from the germline V gene. V was cut by 7 bases and J by 4 bases, with 23 bases left in between. The length of the CDR3 is 16 residues. The CDR3 coding sequence is TGCGCCAGCTCGCCCCCTATGGCAAGTATTTCCTATGGCTACACCTTC. This gives the protein CASSPPMASISYGYTF.

V is TRBV29-1 and J is TRBJ1-5; no clear D gene. The CDR3 is made up of 12 amino acids. V was pared by 4 bases and J by 9 bases, with 13 bases between. The germline V gene encodes CDR1 SQVTM and CDR2 ANQGSEA. CDR3 residues: CSVVSPVGPQHF. The CDR3 DNA follows: TGCAGCGTTGTCAGCCCGGTCGGGCCCCAGCATTTT.

With respect to this clone: The junction shows a germline mismatch at one end, possibly a read error. The CDR3 DNA sequence: TGTGCCAGCTCACCAAGGGACGAAAGGCGGCAATTT. It is translated as CASSPRDERRQF. V and J are TRBV18 and TRBJ2-3, with D perhaps given as TRBD1 or TRBD2 (5 bases each). The CDR3 length is 12 residues. Germline CDR1 and CDR2: KGHSH and LQKENI.